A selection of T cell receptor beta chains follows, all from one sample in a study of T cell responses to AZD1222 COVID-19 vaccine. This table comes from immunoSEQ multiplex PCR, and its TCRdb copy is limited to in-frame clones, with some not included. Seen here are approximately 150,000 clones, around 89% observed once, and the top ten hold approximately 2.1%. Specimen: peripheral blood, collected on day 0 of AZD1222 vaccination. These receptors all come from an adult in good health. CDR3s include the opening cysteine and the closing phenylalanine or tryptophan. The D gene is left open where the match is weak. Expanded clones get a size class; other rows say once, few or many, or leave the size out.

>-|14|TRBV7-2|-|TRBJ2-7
TGTGCCAGCAGCTTTTCTAGTGAGCTCTACGAGCAGTACTTC
CASSFSSELYEQYF
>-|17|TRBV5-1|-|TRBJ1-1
TGCGCCAGCAGCCCGGGCCTGACAGCAGCAATGAACACTGAAGCTTTCTTT
CASSPGLTAAMNTEAFF
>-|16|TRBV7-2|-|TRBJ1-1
TGTGCCAGCAGCCCTCATTCGGGGGAGACGAACACTGAAGCTTTCTTT
CASSPHSGETNTEAFF
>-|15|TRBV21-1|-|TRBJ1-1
TGTGCCAGCAGCAAGAAGTTCAGAGGAGGCACTGAAGCTTTCTTT
CASSKKFRGGTEAFF
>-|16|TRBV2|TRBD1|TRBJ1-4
TGTGCCAGCCGGACAGGGGATGGCAGCGTGGGTGAAAAACTGTTTTTT
CASRTGDGSVGEKLFF
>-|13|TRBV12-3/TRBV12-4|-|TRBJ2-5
TGTGCCAGCAGCCAAGACAGATATGGGACCCAGTACTTC
CASSQDRYGTQYF
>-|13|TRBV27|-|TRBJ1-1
TGTGCCAGCAGTAGGGAAGAGGGTACTGAAGCTTTCTTT
CASSREEGTEAFF
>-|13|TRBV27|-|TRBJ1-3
TGTGCCAGCAGAAAGACAGCTGGAAACACCATATATTTT
CASRKTAGNTIYF
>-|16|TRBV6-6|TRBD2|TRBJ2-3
TGTGCCAGCAGTTATACTAGCGCCATTTACACAGATACGCAGTATTTT
CASSYTSAIYTDTQYF
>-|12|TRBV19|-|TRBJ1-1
TGTGCCAGTAGAACACCTAACACTGAAGCTTTCTTT
CASRTPNTEAFF
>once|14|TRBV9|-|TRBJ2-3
TGTGCCAGCAGCGACCGGGACAAAGGAGATACGCAGTATTTT
CASSDRDKGDTQYF
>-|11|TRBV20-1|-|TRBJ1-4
TGCAGTGCTCAAGTTAATGAAAAACTGTTTTTT
CSAQVNEKLFF
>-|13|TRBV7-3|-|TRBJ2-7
TGTGCCAGCAGCTTCGGGGCAAACTACGAGCAGTACTTC
CASSFGANYEQYF
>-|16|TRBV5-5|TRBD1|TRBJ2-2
TGTGCCAGCAGCTTGCTCTGGGACAGGGGCACCGGGGAGCTGTTTTTT
CASSLLWDRGTGELFF
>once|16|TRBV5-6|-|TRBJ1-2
TGTGCCAGCAGCCCAGGAACCGGGACGGTAAGGGGCGGCTACACCTTC
CASSPGTGTVRGGYTF
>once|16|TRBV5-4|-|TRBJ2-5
TGTGCCAGCAGCTTATCACTTCGGGCAGGCGAAGAGACCCAGTACTTC
CASSLSLRAGEETQYF
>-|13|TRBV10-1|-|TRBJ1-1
TGCGCCAGCAGTGAGAAGCCGAACACTGAAGCTTTCTTT
CASSEKPNTEAFF
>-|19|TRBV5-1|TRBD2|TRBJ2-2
TGCGCCAGCAGCTTGGCGAGGACTAGCGGGAGCGGTGGCACCGGGGAGCTGTTTTTT
CASSLARTSGSGGTGELFF
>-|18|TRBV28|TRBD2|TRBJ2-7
TGTGCCAGGCGGGCCGGAGGGACTAGCGGGAGTGGGAGCTACGAGCAGTACTTC
CARRAGGTSGSGSYEQYF
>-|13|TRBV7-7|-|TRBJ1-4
TGTGCTAGCAGCTTGGGCGAGGGTCGTCAACTGTTTTTT
CASSLGEGRQLFF
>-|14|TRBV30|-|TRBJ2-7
TGTGCCTGGAGTGTACGGCTAGACGGCAACGAGCAGTACTTC
CAWSVRLDGNEQYF
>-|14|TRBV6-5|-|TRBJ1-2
TGTGCCAGCAGTCTTGGACAGTTTAGAGGAGGCTACACCTTC
CASSLGQFRGGYTF
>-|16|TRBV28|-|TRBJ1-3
TGTGCCAGCAGTCTATTACAGGGTTTAACGGGAAACACCATATATTTT
CASSLLQGLTGNTIYF